The 12 T cell receptor beta chains presented below share a single source sample, sequenced in a study of T-cell memory formation after mild COVID-19. Using its own MiXCR run on the 5' RACE reads, TCRdb lists one record per CDR3 protein. The sample records some 97,000 distinct CDR3 sequences, around 10% being singletons. The specimen was PBMCs or a T cell subset sorted from them (not recorded which). The receptors were gathered from a man between 18 and 35 years old who had mild COVID-19 (a few samples of this study predate the infection). Cell type and time point are not known.

The genes are TRBV27 and TRBJ2-1, with D perhaps matching TRBD1 (6 bases). The CDR3 extends over 13 amino acids. Trimming took 6 bases from V and 5 from J, leaving 11 bases between them. The germline V gene has CDR1 MNHEY and CDR2 SMNVEV (reference sequence). The CDR3 is CASRQGRNNEQFF. CDR3 DNA sequence: TGTGCCAGCAGACAGGGACGCAACAATGAGCAGTTCTTC.

This clonotype was counted between two and nine times. For the CDR3, the DNA is TGTGCCAGCAGCCAAGTCATCCAGGCTTCTAAAAAACTGTTTTTT. Amino acids: CASSQVIQASKKLFF. The rearrangement joins TRBV4-2 to TRBJ1-4; D remains unclear. The CDR3 has 15 residues. Between the trimmed V and J ends, which lost 1 base and 9 bases, there was a span of 15 bases. Per germline, CDR1 LGHNA and CDR2 YNFKEQ.

This chain uses TRBV6-2 or TRBV6-3 with TRBJ1-3, with unresolved D. Trimming left V 2 bases short and J 0 bases short, with 11 bases between. The germline gives CDR1 MNHEY, CDR2 SVGEGT. This CDR3 contains 16 residues. CDR3 sequence reads: CASSYLSAASGNTIYF. CDR3 DNA: TGTGCCAGCAGTTACCTGTCGGCAGCCTCTGGAAACACCATATATTTT.

The chain links TRBV20-1 to TRBJ1-6; weak D call: TRBD1 (6 bases). The CDR3 runs 15 residues. V shed 2 bases and J shed 10 bases, with 18 bases lying between them. Germline CDR1 DFQATT, CDR2 SNEGSKA (reference sequence). CDR3 residues: CSARRGKLGVSPLHF. Here the CDR3 DNA reads TGCAGTGCTAGAAGGGGGAAGTTGGGGGTATCACCCCTCCACTTT.

V is TRBV23-1 and J is TRBJ2-2; weak D call: TRBD1 (6 bases). TRBV23-1 is identified as an open reading frame with a role that is uncertain. The V and J ends lost 0 bases and 2 bases respectively, with 10 bases between them. CDR3 length: 16 amino acids. The CDR3 loop is CASSQSKDRNTGELFF. The CDR3 nucleotides read TGCGCCAGCAGTCAATCGAAGGACAGAAACACCGGGGAGCTGTTTTTT.

A few counts support this clonotype. The gene calls are TRBV6-5 and TRBJ2-2; possible D gene TRBD1, 6 bases. CDR1 and CDR2 from the germline V gene are MNHEY and SVGAGI. V lost 7 bases to trimming and J lost 5 bases, with 23 bases between them. The CDR3 loop spans 17 amino acids. The CDR3 sequence: CASTRSWGQGRTGELFF. DNA of the CDR3: TGTGCCAGCACCAGATCTTGGGGGCAGGGGCGGACCGGGGAGCTGTTTTTT.

This chain joins TRBV6-6 and TRBJ2-1, with TRBD1 matching over 8 bases. J was trimmed by 15 bases and V by 0 bases; bases with no gene match: 4. The CDR3 loop spans 12 amino acids. CDR1 is MNHNY, CDR2 SVGAGI, per germline (reference sequence). The CDR3 sequence: CASSYSRTGGFF. In DNA, the CDR3 is TGTGCCAGCAGTTACTCGCGCACAGGGGGGTTCTTC.

This chain uses TRBV6-2 or TRBV6-3 with TRBJ2-3; TRBD2 matches at 10 bases. Per the germline V gene, CDR1 is MNHEY and CDR2 is SVGEGT. V was pared by 2 bases and J by 5 bases, with 7 bases of the junction left unmatched. The CDR3 totals 16 residues. In DNA form, the CDR3 reads TGTGCCAGCAGTTACAGGAGCGGGGGGGCCGGAGATACGCAGTATTTT. Protein: CASSYRSGGAGDTQYF.

The genes are TRBV7-2 and TRBJ1-6, with D unclear. This CDR3 contains 11 residues. The germline gives CDR1 SGHTA, CDR2 FQGNSA. The V gene lost 1 base and the J gene lost 9 bases, with 1 base spanning the gap. CDR3 sequence: CASSLGSPLHF. The CDR3 DNA follows: TGTGCCAGCAGCTTAGGTTCACCCCTCCACTTT.

This clonotype turned up a few times. This chain links TRBV9 with TRBJ1-2; D unresolved. Trimming removed 0 bases from V and 3 bases from J, with 12 bases in between. Germline values: CDR1 SGDLS, CDR2 YYNGEE. The CDR3 runs to 15 residues. In DNA form, the CDR3 reads TGTGCCAGCAGCGTAGACGGGGAACCAGACTATGGCTACACCTTC. Translation: CASSVDGEPDYGYTF.

In its sample, this clonotype was seen a few times. The V and J genes are TRBV7-9 and TRBJ2-1, with D unclear. V gave up 5 bases and J gave up 0 bases, with 14 bases separating them. The V gene's germline CDR1 is SEHNR and CDR2 FQNEAQ (reference sequence). The length of the CDR3 is 16 residues. The CDR3 is CASSPPLPSSYNEQFF. The CDR3 DNA sequence: TGTGCCAGCAGCCCTCCCCTACCGAGCTCCTACAATGAGCAGTTCTTC.

This clonotype was seen a handful of times. The chain combines TRBV12-3 or TRBV12-4 with TRBJ1-5; 10 bases line up with TRBD1. This CDR3 is 15 amino acids long. J lost 5 bases, V lost 6 bases, and 7 bases had no gene match. The CDR3 loop is CASSRGGTGDQPQHF. CDR3 coding DNA: TGTGCCAGCAGCAGGGGAGGGACAGGGGATCAGCCCCAGCATTTT.